These T cell receptor beta chains were read from a single sample in a study of blood T cells in healthy people across ages. TCRdb re-called the 5' RACE reads through MiXCR, storing one row per CDR3 protein. The profile covers roughly 1,000,000 distinct CDR3 sequences, with about 25% appearing a single time and 0.65% to 0.95% taken by the ten largest. The same data also went into a second study, on T cells of mothers and their children.

Material: blood. The receptors here all came from a girl aged 2 to 9 in good health. Both conserved end residues are part of each CDR3. A D gene is named only where the DNA matches it firmly. Size is stated for part of the rows, as once, few or many counts, or as a class when the clone is expanded.

cdr3_length	d_call	clone_size	v_call	j_call	cdr3_aa	cdr3_nt
14	TRBD2	.	TRBV27	TRBJ2-7	CASSSGLVTYEQYF	TGTGCCAGCAGTTCGGGACTAGTCACCTACGAGCAGTACTTC
15	.	.	TRBV7-9	TRBJ2-5	CASSSAVLGWETQYF	TGTGCCAGCAGCTCGGCTGTATTAGGGTGGGAGACCCAGTACTTC
15	.	few	TRBV5-1	TRBJ2-5	CASSLGGTSQETQYF	TGCGCCAGCAGCTTGGGGGGGACAAGCCAAGAGACCCAGTACTTC
15	.	.	TRBV7-2	TRBJ1-2	CASSLQGRFAGGYTF	TGTGCCAGCAGCTTACAAGGCAGGTTTGCGGGCGGCTACACCTTC
15	.	.	TRBV7-2	TRBJ2-3	CASTPQLGQTDTQYF	TGTGCCAGCACCCCTCAACTTGGCCAAACAGATACGCAGTATTTT
17	.	few	TRBV15	TRBJ1-5	CATRRLGTDNSNQPQHF	TGTGCCACCAGACGCCTCGGGACGGATAATAGCAATCAGCCCCAGCATTTT
18	.	.	TRBV5-6	TRBJ2-5	CASSLYRDLINPAETQYF	TGTGCCAGCAGCTTATACCGGGACCTAATCAATCCTGCGGAGACCCAGTACTTC
13	TRBD1	few	TRBV28	TRBJ1-1	CASNYRGSTEAFF	TGTGCCAGCAACTACAGGGGGAGCACTGAAGCTTTCTTT
13	.	.	TRBV11-1	TRBJ2-3	CASSLLEPDTQYF	TGTGCCAGCAGCTTACTAGAGCCAGATACGCAGTATTTT
13	.	few	TRBV20-1	TRBJ2-5	CSARDIPQETQYF	TGCAGTGCTAGAGACATCCCACAAGAGACCCAGTACTTC
13	.	few	TRBV12-3/TRBV12-4	TRBJ2-1	CASSLRGIDEQFF	TGTGCCAGCAGTTTAAGAGGGATCGATGAGCAGTTCTTC
17	TRBD1	few	TRBV4-1	TRBJ1-2	CASSQPGQGLANYGYTF	TGCGCCAGCAGCCAACCGGGACAGGGTCTGGCTAACTATGGCTACACCTTC
15	.	.	TRBV6-5	TRBJ2-3	CASSYAGVNTDTQYF	TGTGCCAGCAGTTACGCAGGGGTAAACACAGATACGCAGTATTTT
14	.	few	TRBV20-1	TRBJ2-7	CSAREGKGSREQYF	TGCAGTGCCCGAGAGGGAAAGGGTTCGAGGGAGCAGTACTTC
13	.	many	TRBV20-1	TRBJ2-7	CSARGTAAYEQYF	TGCAGTGCTAGAGGAACAGCAGCCTACGAGCAGTACTTC
15	TRBD2	few	TRBV28	TRBJ2-5	CASSFPAGGKETQYF	TGTGCCAGCAGTTTTCCAGCGGGAGGGAAAGAGACCCAGTACTTC
16	.	few	TRBV6-6	TRBJ2-1	CASRGQSPDSFAEQFF	TGTGCCAGCAGAGGCCAGTCGCCGGATTCCTTTGCTGAGCAGTTCTTC
14	.	many	TRBV3-1	TRBJ2-5	CASSQGGGGETQYF	TGTGCCAGCAGCCAAGGGGGAGGCGGAGAGACCCAGTACTTC
17	.	few	TRBV9	TRBJ2-5	CASSVATRAKPPETQYF	TGTGCCAGCAGCGTAGCTACAAGGGCCAAACCCCCAGAGACCCAGTACTTC
18	TRBD2	.	TRBV6-1	TRBJ2-1	CASTQVGLAGGYYNEQFF	TGTGCCAGCACCCAAGTCGGACTAGCGGGGGGCTACTACAATGAGCAGTTCTTC
13	TRBD2	few	TRBV29-1	TRBJ2-5	CSTDLAGEETQYF	TGCAGCACCGATCTAGCGGGAGAAGAGACCCAGTACTTC
16	.	many	TRBV5-6	TRBJ2-7	CASSSSTLGLTYEQYF	TGTGCCAGCAGCTCCTCGACCCTCGGATTGACCTACGAGCAGTACTTC
16	TRBD1	.	TRBV5-1	TRBJ1-6	CASSPSPGQRNSPLHF	TGCGCCAGCAGCCCCTCCCCGGGACAGCGAAATTCACCCCTCCACTTT
15	.	.	TRBV3-1	TRBJ2-5	CASSQVRGFWETQYF	TGTGCCAGCAGCCAAGTCCGGGGATTCTGGGAGACCCAGTACTTC
16	TRBD1	few	TRBV7-9	TRBJ2-1	CASSLGVQGPRDEQFF	TGTGCCAGCAGCTTAGGTGTACAGGGGCCCAGGGATGAGCAGTTCTTC
15	TRBD1	.	TRBV24-1	TRBJ2-7	CATSDPGQSFYEQYF	TGTGCCACCAGTGACCCGGGACAGAGTTTCTACGAGCAGTACTTC
15	.	few	TRBV4-1	TRBJ2-4	CASSPDSTYKNIQYF	TGCGCCAGCAGCCCCGACAGTACTTATAAAAACATTCAGTACTTC
15	TRBD2	few	TRBV29-1	TRBJ2-1	CSVVGGRLPYNEQFF	TGCAGCGTTGTCGGGGGGAGACTTCCTTACAATGAGCAGTTCTTC
13	.	few	TRBV29-1	TRBJ1-2	CSVPGLKGYGYTF	TGCAGCGTACCGGGTCTTAAGGGGTATGGCTACACCTTC
14	TRBD2	few	TRBV5-1	TRBJ2-1	CASSRPSGDNEQFF	TGCGCCAGCAGCCGCCCTAGCGGGGACAATGAGCAGTTCTTC
13	TRBD1	few	TRBV29-1	TRBJ2-7	CSVEGDRGHEQYF	TGCAGCGTTGAAGGGGACAGGGGCCACGAGCAGTACTTC
14	.	few	TRBV28	TRBJ2-5	CASSLYGEEETQYF	TGTGCCAGCAGTTTGTACGGTGAAGAAGAGACCCAGTACTTC
16	TRBD2	few	TRBV2	TRBJ2-2	CATYALAGGNTGELFF	TGTGCCACCTATGCTTTAGCGGGAGGTAACACCGGGGAGCTGTTTTTT
16	TRBD1	.	TRBV10-3	TRBJ2-7	CAISESVGQGAYEQYF	TGTGCCATCAGTGAGTCTGTAGGACAGGGGGCCTACGAGCAGTACTTC
11	.	.	TRBV20-1	TRBJ2-2	CSATNTGELFF	TGCAGTGCTACAAACACCGGGGAGCTGTTTTTT
13	TRBD1	few	TRBV29-1	TRBJ2-1	CSVDRGGLNEQFF	TGCAGCGTGGACAGGGGGGGATTAAATGAGCAGTTCTTC
16	TRBD2	.	TRBV20-1	TRBJ2-3	CSARVLGLGPTDTQYF	TGCAGTGCTAGAGTTTTAGGACTAGGTCCCACAGATACGCAGTATTTT
15	TRBD1	few	TRBV20-1	TRBJ2-4	CSAVTGQPAKNIQYF	TGCAGTGCTGTGACGGGACAGCCAGCCAAAAACATTCAGTACTTC
11	.	few	TRBV3-1	TRBJ2-3	CASSQDNTQYF	TGTGCCAGCAGCCAGGATAATACGCAGTATTTT
13	.	.	TRBV27	TRBJ2-4	CASSFGSGFNQYF	TGTGCCAGCAGTTTTGGTAGTGGGTTTAATCAGTACTTC
14	TRBD2	few	TRBV6-2/TRBV6-3	TRBJ2-7	CASRQAGVGYEQYF	TGTGCCAGCAGGCAAGCGGGAGTAGGCTACGAGCAGTACTTC
15	.	few	TRBV5-1	TRBJ2-1	CASSSAGTYPGEQFF	TGCGCCAGCAGCTCAGCCGGGACTTATCCTGGGGAGCAGTTCTTC
13	.	.	TRBV15	TRBJ1-1	CATSRAHGTEAFF	TGTGCCACCAGCAGAGCCCACGGCACTGAAGCTTTCTTT
17	.	.	TRBV4-2	TRBJ2-1	CASSQDFGGGSYNEQFF	TGTGCCAGCAGCCAAGATTTCGGGGGTGGCTCCTACAATGAGCAGTTCTTC
15	.	few	TRBV12-3/TRBV12-4	TRBJ2-5	CASSWGRDTQETQYF	TGTGCCAGCAGCTGGGGGAGGGACACCCAAGAGACCCAGTACTTC
16	TRBD1	.	TRBV5-6	TRBJ2-1	CASSLRDRGGHNEQFF	TGTGCCAGCAGCCTCCGGGACAGGGGAGGGCACAATGAGCAGTTCTTC
12	.	few	TRBV15	TRBJ1-4	CATSNYGAREFF	TGTGCCACCAGCAATTATGGCGCGCGGGAATTTTTT
14	.	.	TRBV14	TRBJ2-7	CASSQASGVREQYF	TGTGCCAGCAGCCAAGCATCAGGCGTTCGCGAGCAGTACTTC
13	.	.	TRBV12-5	TRBJ2-1	CASGSNNPLEQFF	TGTGCTAGTGGTTCTAACAATCCCCTCGAGCAGTTCTTC
15	.	.	TRBV12-3/TRBV12-4	TRBJ2-1	CASSLPRLWAVEQFF	TGTGCCAGCAGTTTGCCTCGTCTGTGGGCGGTTGAGCAGTTCTTC
11	.	few	TRBV6-5	TRBJ1-1	CASSSSGCAFF	TGTGCCAGCAGCTCCTCGGGTTGCGCTTTCTTT
14	.	.	TRBV12-3/TRBV12-4	TRBJ2-5	CASSQDWERVTQYF	TGTGCCAGCAGTCAAGACTGGGAGCGGGTGACCCAGTACTTC
13	.	.	TRBV20-1	TRBJ1-4	CSARGSAGEKLFF	TGCAGTGCTAGGGGGAGCGCGGGGGAAAAACTGTTTTTT
15	.	few	TRBV20-1	TRBJ2-7	CSARAYSDSSYEQYF	TGCAGTGCTAGGGCCTACTCGGATAGCTCCTACGAGCAGTACTTC
17	.	.	TRBV20-1	TRBJ2-1	CSARDPRSAPPNNEQFF	TGCAGTGCTAGAGATCCCCGTTCGGCCCCCCCCAACAATGAGCAGTTCTTC